Sequencing of this T cell receptor beta chain was carried out in a study of blood T cells in healthy people across ages. The V end was cut by 0 bases, the J end by 1 base, with 10 bases between. This CDR3 comprises 16 residues. CDR1 is SGHAT and CDR2 is FQNNGV in the germline V gene. A second about 6 to 12 cycle PCR used barcoded and J-beta primers. A 12-random-nucleotide template-switch adaptor tagged each cDNA molecule. Each CDR3 protein is one row after TCRdb ran MiXCR on the 5' RACE reads. Of about 800,000 distinct CDR3 sequences listed, 25% are singletons. As for this clonotype: The antigen remains undetermined.

Study findings and constraints: Unsorted PBMCs blocked a conclusive comparison of naive and antigen-experienced cells.

These sequences were also reported in another study, on T cells of mothers and their children. Per that paper: RNA that had been extracted went wholly into cDNA synthesis, at roughly 1.5 ug per 15 ul. The study found slightly higher but non-significant overlap in related versus unrelated mother-child pairs.

This TCR was sampled from a boy under 18 in good health. This chain links TRBV11-2 with TRBJ1-5; D is unresolved. Sequencing input: blood. CDR3 DNA: TGTGCCAGCAGCTTAGATAGTCCCGGGAGCAATCAGCCCCAGCATTTT. Translating gives CASSLDSPGSNQPQHF. Drawing the rest from reference TRBV11-2 and TRBJ1-5, the complete variable domain is EAGVAQSPRYKIIEKRQSVAFWCNPISGHATLYWYQQILGQGPKLLIQFQNNGVVDDSQLPKDRFSAERLKGVDSTLKIQPAKLEDSAVYLCASSLDSPGSNQPQHFGDGTRLSIL.